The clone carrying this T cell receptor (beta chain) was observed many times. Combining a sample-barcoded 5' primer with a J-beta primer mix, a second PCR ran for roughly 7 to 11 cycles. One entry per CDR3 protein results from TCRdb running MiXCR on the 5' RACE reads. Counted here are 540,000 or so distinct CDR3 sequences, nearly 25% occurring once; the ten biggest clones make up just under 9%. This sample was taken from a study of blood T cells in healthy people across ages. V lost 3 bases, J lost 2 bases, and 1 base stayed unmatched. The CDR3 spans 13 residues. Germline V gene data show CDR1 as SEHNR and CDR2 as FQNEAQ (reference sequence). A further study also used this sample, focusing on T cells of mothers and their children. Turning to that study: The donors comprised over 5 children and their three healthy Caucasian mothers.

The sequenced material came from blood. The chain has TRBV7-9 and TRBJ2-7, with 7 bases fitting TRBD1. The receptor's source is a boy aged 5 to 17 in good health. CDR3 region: CASSFTGAYEQYF. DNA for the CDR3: TGTGCCAGCAGCTTCACAGGGGCCTACGAGCAGTACTTC. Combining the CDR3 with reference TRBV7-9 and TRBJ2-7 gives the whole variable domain DTGVSQNPRHKITKRGQNVTFRCDPISEHNRLYWYRQTLGQGPEFLTYFQNEAQLEKSRLLSDRFSAERPKGSFSTLEIQRTEQGDSAMYLCASSFTGAYEQYFGPGTRLTVT.